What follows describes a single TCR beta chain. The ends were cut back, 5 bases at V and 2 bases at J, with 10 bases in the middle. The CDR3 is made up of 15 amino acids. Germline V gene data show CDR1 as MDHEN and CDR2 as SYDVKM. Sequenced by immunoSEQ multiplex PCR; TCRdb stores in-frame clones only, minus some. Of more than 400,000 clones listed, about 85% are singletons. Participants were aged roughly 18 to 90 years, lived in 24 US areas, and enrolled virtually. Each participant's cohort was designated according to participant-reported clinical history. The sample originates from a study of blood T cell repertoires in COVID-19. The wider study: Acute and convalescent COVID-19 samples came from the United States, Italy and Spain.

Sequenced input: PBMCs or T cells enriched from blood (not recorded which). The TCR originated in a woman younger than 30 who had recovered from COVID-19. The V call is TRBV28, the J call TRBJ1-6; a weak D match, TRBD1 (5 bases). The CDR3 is CASSPRDTYNSPLHF. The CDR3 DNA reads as TGTGCCAGCAGTCCCAGGGATACCTATAATTCACCCCTCCACTTT.